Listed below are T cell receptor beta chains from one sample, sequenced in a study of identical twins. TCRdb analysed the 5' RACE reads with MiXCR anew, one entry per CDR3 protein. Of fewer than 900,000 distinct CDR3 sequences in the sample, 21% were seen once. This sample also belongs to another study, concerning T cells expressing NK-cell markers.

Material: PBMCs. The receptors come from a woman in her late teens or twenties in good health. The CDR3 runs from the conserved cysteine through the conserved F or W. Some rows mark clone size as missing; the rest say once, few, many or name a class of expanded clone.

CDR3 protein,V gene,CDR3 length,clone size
CASSPWRGGQFF,TRBV7-2,12,once
CASSLRAASYNEQFF,TRBV11-3,15,NA
CASSFRQADTQYF,TRBV12-3/TRBV12-4,13,few
CATRRDSSYEQYF,TRBV6-1,13,many
CASSLWTEIAGGRNTQYF,TRBV6-5,18,many
CASSSLDRGVTEAFF,TRBV7-2,15,NA
CASSPLGVQGEEQFF,TRBV7-6,15,few
CASGLGTSGSSTDTQYF,TRBV12-5,17,NA
CASSSLPPGGDYGYTF,TRBV5-1,16,NA
CASFGPGGPLSSGANVLTF,TRBV11-3,19,NA
CASSGRNTEAFF,TRBV9,12,many